This T cell receptor beta chain originates from a study of beta chain features in type 1 diabetes. General study points: Across all four CD4+ subsets, people with type 1 diabetes showed modestly shorter TCRB CDR3s.

As every portion of the isolated RNA was reverse transcribed, the sequencing read expressed TCRB transcripts. Sequencing used immunoSEQ multiplex PCR; TCRdb keeps in-frame clones, though not all of them. The sample yields about 130,000 clones, just over 9% seen once. The CDR3 is 16 residues long. Germline assignment: CDR1 SEHNR and CDR2 FQNEAQ (reference sequence). Trimming at V came to 4 bases and at J to 4 bases, leaving 4 bases not matched to a gene. This clone was counted ten times or more. Its antigen is unknown. Other DNA sequences within the sample encode an identical CDR3. The receptor's source is a man aged 18 to 35 in good health. V and J are TRBV7-9 and TRBJ2-3, with 14 bases that match TRBD2. Source material: central memory CD4+ T cells from blood. CDR3 coding DNA: TGTGCCAGCAGCTCTGGACTAGCGGGGGGTTCAGATACGCAGTATTTT. Translation: CASSSGLAGGSDTQYF.